This is a list of T cell receptor beta chains from one sample in a study of Ad26.COV2.S vaccination and SARS-CoV-2 variants. The method was immunoSEQ multiplex PCR; TCRdb's version includes in-frame clones alone and lacks a portion of them. The table has about 250,000 clones, around 88% seen once; the top ten hold under 3%. The sample consisted of peripheral blood, taken in a trial of Ad26.COV2.S vaccine versus placebo. The receptors derive from a person aged 18-65 years who received the Ad26.COV2.S COVID-19 vaccine or a placebo. CDR3s include the opening cysteine and the closing phenylalanine or tryptophan. Fields, in order: D gene, clone size, V gene, J gene, CDR3 protein. D genes are given only for firm matches. Clone size is shown for a subset of rows, as once, few, many or a class of expanded clone.

D: TRBD2
size: -
V: TRBV18
J: TRBJ2-4
CDR3: CASRTSGENIQYF

D: -
size: -
V: TRBV7-5
J: TRBJ1-1
CDR3: CARSLAQTKANTEAFF

D: TRBD1
size: -
V: TRBV9
J: TRBJ1-3
CDR3: CASSSRDRVYSGNTIYF

D: -
size: -
V: TRBV15
J: TRBJ2-3
CDR3: CATMGYGERKADTQYF

D: TRBD2
size: few
V: TRBV7-9
J: TRBJ2-3
CDR3: CASSWGTSGVPSTDTQYF

D: TRBD1
size: once
V: TRBV11-2
J: TRBJ2-7
CDR3: CASSAIQGSSYEQYF

D: -
size: once
V: TRBV19
J: TRBJ1-6
CDR3: CASPPVGPTVGNSPLHF

D: -
size: -
V: TRBV13
J: TRBJ1-3
CDR3: CASSHTGSGNTIYF

D: -
size: -
V: TRBV15
J: TRBJ1-1
CDR3: CATSRDSYRRDTEAFF

D: -
size: -
V: TRBV12-3/TRBV12-4
J: TRBJ2-5
CDR3: CASSLMEETQYF

D: TRBD1
size: -
V: TRBV27
J: TRBJ1-1
CDR3: CASRPTTGVRTEAFF

D: -
size: few
V: TRBV6-2/TRBV6-3
J: TRBJ1-6
CDR3: CASSYEGRSYNSPLHF

D: -
size: once
V: TRBV30
J: TRBJ1-5
CDR3: CAWTSGSGRPQHF

D: -
size: -
V: TRBV2
J: TRBJ2-2
CDR3: CASSAAGTTNTGELFF

D: TRBD2
size: -
V: TRBV3-1/TRBV3-2
J: TRBJ2-5
CDR3: CASSQPLAGRETQYF

D: TRBD2
size: few
V: TRBV2
J: TRBJ2-2
CDR3: CASKPPGASGRYGELFF

D: TRBD1
size: -
V: TRBV11-2
J: TRBJ1-6
CDR3: CASSSSGGYNSPLHF

D: -
size: -
V: TRBV30
J: TRBJ2-2
CDR3: CASSDTLTGELFF

D: TRBD1
size: -
V: TRBV6-5
J: TRBJ2-2
CDR3: CASKGAVTGELFF

D: -
size: -
V: TRBV30
J: TRBJ2-5
CDR3: CAWSLLAPETQYF

D: -
size: -
V: TRBV3-1/TRBV3-2
J: TRBJ2-1
CDR3: CASSQVNYNEQFF

D: TRBD1
size: -
V: TRBV7-2
J: TRBJ2-1
CDR3: CASSLSPGTGVSYNEQFF

D: -
size: -
V: TRBV4-1
J: TRBJ1-5
CDR3: CASSQDGGPYSNQPQHF

D: -
size: -
V: TRBV7-9
J: TRBJ2-2
CDR3: CASTIQGNGELFF

D: -
size: -
V: TRBV3-1/TRBV3-2
J: TRBJ2-5
CDR3: CASSLPPQETQYF

D: -
size: once
V: TRBV21-1
J: TRBJ1-2
CDR3: CASPFSRSGATPGVYGYTF

D: TRBD1
size: -
V: TRBV6-5
J: TRBJ1-2
CDR3: CASSRQDRSYGYTF

D: TRBD1
size: once
V: TRBV7-9
J: TRBJ2-2
CDR3: CASSPGTATNTGELFF

D: -
size: -
V: TRBV30
J: TRBJ2-7
CDR3: CAWNQRWQGYEQYF

D: -
size: -
V: TRBV5-1
J: TRBJ2-7
CDR3: CASSPRQLSYEQYF

D: -
size: -
V: TRBV11-2
J: TRBJ2-1
CDR3: CASSLVGDFGGNEQFF

D: -
size: once
V: TRBV15
J: TRBJ2-3
CDR3: CATSREVTDTQYF

D: -
size: -
V: TRBV18
J: TRBJ2-1
CDR3: CASSPRVGNEQFF

D: -
size: -
V: TRBV5-1
J: TRBJ2-5
CDR3: CASNRETQYF

D: TRBD1
size: -
V: TRBV30
J: TRBJ1-5
CDR3: CAWSGTPTGDQPQHF

D: -
size: -
V: TRBV27
J: TRBJ2-1
CDR3: CASSLSPLREYEQFF

D: -
size: -
V: TRBV20-1
J: TRBJ1-4
CDR3: CSAPRTEKLFF